This T cell receptor beta chain was sequenced during a study of blood T cell repertoires in COVID-19. Whole-study context: In each case, the material was cDNA or gDNA derived from T cells, B-cell-depleted T cells, or PBMCs.

Deletions cut 5 bases from V and 7 bases from J, with 13 bases between. Germline V gene lookup returns CDR1 GTSNPN and CDR2 SVGIG (reference sequence). This CDR3 is 12 amino acids long. The repertoire was sequenced with immunoSEQ multiplex PCR; TCRdb's copy has only in-frame clones and lacks some. This sample has about 160,000 clones, with 70% to 80% found just once. Sequences were obtained from peripheral blood. The clonotype was recovered from a man in his 60s with acute or convalescent COVID-19. The gene calls are TRBV30 and TRBJ2-3, with a possible D match to TRBD1 (5 bases). CDR3 protein: CAWGTDSYTQYF. In DNA form, the CDR3 reads TGTGCCTGGGGTACCGACAGTTATACGCAGTATTTT.